This T cell receptor (beta chain) derives from a study of shared clonotypes between healthy human individuals. CDR3 length equals 17 residues. The V and J ends lost 7 bases and 0 bases, in that order; junction bases with no gene match: 8. Per the germline V gene, CDR1 is SEHNR and CDR2 is FQNEAQ (reference sequence). Clones were sequenced by immunoSEQ multiplex PCR, and TCRdb holds only the in-frame ones, with some missing. The repertoire holds approximately 1.9 million clones, with just under 95% as singletons. The naive CD8 population came from CD45RO-negative cells selected for CCR7, without terminally differentiated effector memory CD45RA+ cells.

The sequencing input was naive CD8+ T cells from PBMCs. The source is a man aged 18 to 29 in good health. Some clones in this sample may be carry-over from other donors' samples. The rearrangement uses TRBV7-9 and TRBJ2-1; 11 bases align to TRBD2. The CDR3 loop reads CASTGASGRSSYNEQFF. Written as DNA, the CDR3 is TGTGCCAGCACGGGGGCTAGCGGGAGGAGCTCCTACAATGAGCAGTTCTTC.